Following are 25 T cell receptor beta chains from one sample sequenced in a study of shared clonotypes between healthy human individuals. CD45RO-negative, CCR7-positively selected cells formed the naive CD8 fraction, excluding terminally differentiated effector memory CD45RA+ cells. This table comes from immunoSEQ multiplex PCR, and its TCRdb copy is limited to in-frame clones, with some not included. The data show approximately 2,000,000 clones, with 90% to 95% seen just once and around 1.8% held by the top ten. The sample was naive CD8+ T cells from PBMCs. These receptors were obtained from a man younger than 35 in good health. Some clones in this sample may be carry-over from other donors' samples.

In its sample, this clone was seen once. The same CDR3 is also encoded by other DNA sequences in this sample. J is TRBJ2-1 and V is TRBV11-2; 8 bases map to TRBD1. The CDR3 length is 15 residues. Germline V gene data show CDR1 as SGHAT and CDR2 as FQNNGV. The V gene end was trimmed by 1 base and the J gene end by 2 bases; junction bases not matched to a gene: 1. The CDR3 DNA is TGTGCCAGCAGCTTAGGACAGGGGACCTACAATGAGCAGTTCTTC. It encodes CASSLGQGTYNEQFF.

The chain links TRBV7-2 to TRBJ2-5; D is unresolved. CDR3 length equals 14 residues. Germline assignment: CDR1 SGHTA and CDR2 FQGNSA. With 4 bases removed from V and 4 bases from J, the gap between germline ends came to 13 bases. CDR3 region: CASSSDWSGETQYF. The CDR3 DNA reads as TGTGCCAGCAGCTCAGATTGGTCGGGAGAGACCCAGTACTTC.

This sequence joins TRBV25-1 and TRBJ1-2, with D perhaps matching TRBD1 (5 bases). The CDR3 is 13 amino acids. In germline, CDR1 is MGHDK, CDR2 SYGVNS. Trimming cost V 9 bases and J 4 bases, with 15 bases left between them. The CDR3 sequence: CASTGGGAYGYTF. CDR3 coding DNA: TGTGCCAGTACAGGAGGAGGGGCCTATGGCTACACCTTC.

The V gene is TRBV29-1, the J gene TRBJ1-1; D ambiguous. V was cut by 5 bases and J by 4 bases, with 11 bases left in between. The CDR3 loop spans 12 amino acids. Germline values: CDR1 SQVTM, CDR2 ANQGSEA. CDR3 DNA sequence: TGCAGCGTTCTAACGGTGGGCACTGAAGCTTTCTTT. Translated, it gives CSVLTVGTEAFF.

V is TRBV13 and J is TRBJ2-5; 9 bases align to TRBD1. This CDR3 is 15 amino acids long. Germline V gene data show CDR1 as PRHDT and CDR2 as FYEKMQ (reference sequence). The V and J ends lost 4 bases and 2 bases, in that order; junction bases with no gene match: 5. CDR3 DNA: TGTGCCAGCAGCTCGCCCGGGACAGGGCAAGAGACCCAGTACTTC. It specifies CASSSPGTGQETQYF.

This CDR3 is CASSPLVRLGATEAFF. As DNA, the CDR3 is TGCGCCAGCAGCCCTCTCGTCAGATTGGGGGCTACTGAAGCTTTCTTT. The chain recombines TRBV5-1 with TRBJ1-1, with D tentatively TRBD1 (6 bases). V shed 4 bases and J shed 5 bases, with 21 bases lying between them. Germline CDR1 is SGHRS and CDR2 is YFSETQ. There are 16 residues in the CDR3.

The chain carries TRBV6-1 and TRBJ1-3; no clear D. The CDR3 contains 17 residues. The V end lost 0 bases, the J end lost 4 bases, and 16 bases lay between the germline ends. In germline, CDR1 is MNHNS, CDR2 SASEGT. The CDR3 coding sequence is TGTGCCAGCAGTGAAGCGTATTTCTCAGAGTGGGGAAACACCATATATTTT. It codes for CASSEAYFSEWGNTIYF.

The V gene is TRBV6-1, the J gene TRBJ1-5; 7 bases map to TRBD1. Germline V gives CDR1 MNHNS, CDR2 SASEGT. V lost 4 bases and J lost 3; bases outside the gene matches: 9. This CDR3 has 16 residues. DNA for the CDR3: TGTGCCAGCAGTGGTGAGTGGACAGGCAACAATCAGCCCCAGCATTTT. Its protein is CASSGEWTGNNQPQHF.

V usage is TRBV5-1 and J usage is TRBJ2-1; D possibly matches TRBD1 or TRBD2 (5 bases each). Per germline, CDR1 SGHRS and CDR2 YFSETQ. The CDR3 spans 16 residues. Trimming stripped 0 bases from V and 1 base from J, with 11 bases between. The CDR3 protein is CASSLVGVESYNEQFF. The CDR3, as DNA: TGCGCCAGCAGCTTGGTGGGGGTCGAGTCCTACAATGAGCAGTTCTTC.

The chain carries TRBV7-6 and TRBJ2-3; TRBD2 is a possible D gene (5 bases). Trimming shortened V by 2 bases and J by 3 bases, and 12 bases separated the two germline ends. Per germline, CDR1 SGHVS and CDR2 FNYEAQ. The CDR3 is 15 residues long. The chain's CDR3 is CASSLSRGWTDTQYF. In DNA form, the CDR3 reads TGTGCCAGCAGCTTATCCCGGGGTTGGACAGATACGCAGTATTTT.

J is TRBJ2-3 and V is TRBV5-1, with D unclear. This CDR3 is 15 amino acids long. Trimming shortened V by 5 bases and J by 2 bases, and 15 bases separated the two germline ends. From germline, CDR1 is SGHRS and CDR2 YFSETQ. CDR3 bases: TGCGCCAGCAGACGTTCAGGCCCCGCCACAGATACGCAGTATTTT. This translates into CASRRSGPATDTQYF.

The chain carries TRBV28 and TRBJ1-2; D ambiguous. Trimming left V 2 bases short and J 6 bases short, with 10 bases between. CDR1 and CDR2 (germline): MDHEN, SYDVKM. CDR3 size: 13 residues. Here the CDR3 DNA reads TGTGCCAGCAGTTTACAGGTACGCGATGGCTACACCTTC. This encodes CASSLQVRDGYTF.

CDR3: CASSLGVGFGQSNQPQHF. The DNA for the CDR3 is TGTGCCAGCAGTTTGGGCGTCGGTTTTGGGCAGAGCAATCAGCCCCAGCATTTT. The chain employs TRBV28 and TRBJ1-5; no definite D call. Germline V gene sequence: CDR1 MDHEN, CDR2 SYDVKM. V was shortened by 3 bases and J by 1 base, with 19 bases between the two germline ends. This CDR3 is built from 18 residues.

This clone was observed once. Different DNA sequences within this sample yield the same CDR3. This chain joins TRBV7-6 and TRBJ2-1; 10 bases map to TRBD1. Unmatched junction bases numbered 0, after V lost 6 bases and J lost 4 bases. This CDR3 spans 13 amino acids. Germline CDR1 reads SGHVS; CDR2 reads FNYEAQ. Written as DNA, the CDR3 is TGTGCCAGCAGGGACAGGGGGTACAATGAGCAGTTCTTC. It is translated as CASRDRGYNEQFF.

This chain uses TRBV18 with TRBJ1-3, with 8 nucleotides matching TRBD1. This CDR3 is 19 amino acids long. With V trimmed by 2 bases and J by 0 bases, 12 bases remained unmatched. The germline V gene has CDR1 KGHSH and CDR2 LQKENI. CDR3 in DNA: TGTGCCAGCTCACCAAATAGGGGGCAGGGGGCCTCCTCTGGAAACACCATATATTTT. Amino acid sequence: CASSPNRGQGASSGNTIYF.

This rearrangement joins TRBV29-1 to TRBJ2-5, with D tentatively TRBD1 or TRBD2 (5 bases each). In germline, CDR1 is SQVTM, CDR2 ANQGSEA. Trimming stripped 3 bases from V and 3 bases from J, with 5 bases between. CDR3 length: 11 residues. The CDR3 protein is CSVEGEETQYF. The CDR3 region has the DNA TGCAGCGTTGAGGGGGAAGAGACCCAGTACTTC.

The DNA of the CDR3 is TGTGCCAGCAGCCCCCCGACAGGGGAGAACACCGGGGAGCTGTTTTTT. This codes for CASSPPTGENTGELFF. The chain has TRBV9 and TRBJ2-2; TRBD1 matches 8 bases. Trimming at V came to 4 bases and at J to 1 base, leaving 6 bases not matched to a gene. Germline V lookup: CDR1 SGDLS, CDR2 YYNGEE. The CDR3 covers 16 residues.

V gene TRBV29-1 combines with J gene TRBJ2-1; D may match TRBD1 or TRBD2 (5 bases each). Trimming pared 7 bases from V and 0 bases from J, leaving 13 bases between. This CDR3 region has 14 residues. CDR1 is SQVTM and CDR2 is ANQGSEA in the germline V gene. The CDR3 DNA reads as TGCAGCGCTAGGGGAGCGGACTCCTACAATGAGCAGTTCTTC. It is translated as CSARGADSYNEQFF.

This chain uses TRBV27 with TRBJ1-2, with 8 bases lining up with TRBD1. Germline CDR1 and CDR2: MNHEY and SMNVEV (reference sequence). J gave up 6 bases and V 3 bases, and 6 bases lay outside the gene matches. The CDR3 runs to 14 residues. CDR3 in DNA: TGTGCCAGCAGTTTTAGGACAGGGTCAAATGGCTACACCTTC. It translates to CASSFRTGSNGYTF.

This sequence joins TRBV4-2 and TRBJ2-3; D may correspond to TRBD1 or TRBD2 (5 bases each). This CDR3 is 14 amino acids long. Trimming took 4 bases from V and 5 from J, leaving 13 bases between them. Germline loops: CDR1 LGHNA, CDR2 YNFKEQ. The CDR3, as DNA: TGTGCCAGCAGCCTCCCCGGGGCCAAAGATACGCAGTATTTT. It specifies CASSLPGAKDTQYF.

This clone occurred once. The chain combines TRBV28 with TRBJ2-7; D is possibly TRBD1 or TRBD2 (5 bases each). The CDR3 sequence is 16 residues long. Trimming removed 4 bases from V and 1 base from J, with 17 bases in between. Germline CDR1 MDHEN, CDR2 SYDVKM. The CDR3 protein is CASSSIRDGASYEQYF. Here the CDR3 DNA reads TGTGCCAGCAGTTCGATCCGGGACGGAGCTTCCTACGAGCAGTACTTC.

The chain joins TRBV6-6 to TRBJ2-7, with D possibly matching TRBD1 (5 bases). The CDR3 spans 13 residues. The germline gives CDR1 MNHNY, CDR2 SVGAGI (reference sequence). The V and J ends lost 2 bases and 7 bases respectively, with 12 bases between them. The CDR3, as DNA: TGTGCCAGCAGTTACGGGGCAGCCAAAGAGCAGTACTTC. Protein sequence: CASSYGAAKEQYF.

A single count supports this clone. V usage is TRBV13 and J usage is TRBJ2-2, with D perhaps being TRBD1 or TRBD2 (6 bases each). The CDR3 covers 17 residues. Germline lookup yields CDR1 PRHDT and CDR2 FYEKMQ (reference sequence). V lost 1 base, J lost 0 bases, and 12 bases lay in between. This CDR3 is CASSLDRGTPNTGELFF. The CDR3 DNA reads TGTGCCAGCAGCTTAGACCGCGGGACACCGAACACCGGGGAGCTGTTTTTT.

For the CDR3, the DNA is TGTGCCAGCAGCAGGGAAGACTATACGCAGTATTTT. Protein sequence: CASSREDYTQYF. The rearrangement joins TRBV5-6 to TRBJ2-3; D ambiguous. Deletions cut 4 bases from V and 7 bases from J, with 10 bases between. Germline values: CDR1 SGHDT, CDR2 YYEEEE. CDR3 length: 12 residues.

DNA for the CDR3: TGTGCCAGCAGTCCGAACCGGGTCCAACAAGAGACCCAGTACTTC. Translated: CASSPNRVQQETQYF. The chain employs TRBV27 and TRBJ2-5; D is uncertain. V was clipped by 5 bases and J by 2 bases, with 15 bases between them. CDR1 MNHEY and CDR2 SMNVEV come from the germline V gene (reference sequence). The CDR3 length is 15 residues.